The 8 T cell receptor beta chains below come from one sample, sequenced in a study of shared clonotypes between healthy human individuals. Using immunoSEQ multiplex PCR, the repertoire was profiled, and TCRdb retains in-frame clones only, with some absent. This table has 1.4 million or so clones, less than 99% appearing once. The sequencing input was naive CD4+ T cells sorted from blood. Subset indicated: CD45RA+ positively selected. The receptors here all came from a man aged 25-45 years in good health.

V and J are TRBV14 and TRBJ2-7; D remains ambiguous. Germline-derived CDR1 and CDR2 are SGHDN and FVKESK. V shed 3 bases and J shed 2 bases, with 8 bases lying between them. This CDR3 has 13 residues. This chain's CDR3 is CASSQHHTYEQYF. Here the CDR3 DNA reads TGTGCCAGCAGCCAGCATCATACCTACGAGCAGTACTTC.

The J gene is TRBJ2-1, the V gene TRBV5-6, with 13 bases fitting TRBD2. The CDR3 loop spans 17 amino acids. In germline, CDR1 is SGHDT, CDR2 YYEEEE. The V and J ends lost 4 bases and 1 base, in that order; junction bases with no gene match: 5. Here the CDR3 reads CASSMTSGRWSYNEQFF. As DNA, the CDR3 is TGTGCCAGCAGCATGACTAGCGGGAGGTGGTCCTACAATGAGCAGTTCTTC.

The rearrangement joins TRBV2 to TRBJ2-7, with 7 bases aligning to TRBD1. The CDR3 contains 13 residues. J gave up 11 bases and V 5 bases, and 12 bases lay outside the gene matches. Germline assignment: CDR1 SNHLY and CDR2 FYNNEI. The CDR3 coding sequence is TGTGCCAGCAGTAGCGGACAGGCTCTTCTCGAGTACTTC. This encodes CASSSGQALLEYF.

The chain joins TRBV15 to TRBJ2-7; a weak D match, TRBD1 (5 bases). Germline CDR1 and CDR2: LNHNV and YYDKDF (reference sequence). Trimming cost V 8 bases and J 0 bases, with 14 bases left between them. The CDR3 has 14 amino acids. CDR3 amino acids: CATGLLGLSYEQYF. The CDR3 DNA reads as TGTGCCACCGGGCTATTGGGGCTCTCCTACGAGCAGTACTTC.

The chain uses TRBV28 and TRBJ2-5; D may match TRBD1 or TRBD2 (6 bases each). Per germline, CDR1 MDHEN and CDR2 SYDVKM. The CDR3 spans 11 residues. Trimming shortened V by 8 bases and J by 10 bases, and 14 bases separated the two germline ends. In DNA form, the CDR3 reads TGTGCCAGCCGGGGGCTAAGGGGCCAGTACTTC. Its translation is CASRGLRGQYF.

This clone was seen just once. The V call is TRBV28, the J call TRBJ1-5, with 10 bases that match TRBD1. CDR1 is MDHEN and CDR2 is SYDVKM in the germline V gene. The CDR3 is made up of 15 amino acids. Unmatched junction bases numbered 10, after V lost 9 bases and J lost 5 bases. The CDR3 nucleotides read TGTGCCAGTAGACAGGGGGCGCGGGGGGATCAGCCCCAGCATTTT. This codes for CASRQGARGDQPQHF.

The CDR3, as DNA: TGTGCCAGCAGCCAGACAGGGACATACGGAGAGCAGTACTTC. This codes for CASSQTGTYGEQYF. V and J are TRBV7-2 and TRBJ2-7; 7 bases fit TRBD1. Looked up from germline, CDR1 is SGHTA and CDR2 is FQGNSA. The CDR3 sequence is 14 residues long. The V and J ends lost 5 bases and 7 bases, in that order; junction bases with no gene match: 11.

The CDR3 reads CAWRSDRGLTNEQFF. The CDR3 region has the DNA TGTGCCTGGAGAAGTGACAGGGGGCTAACCAATGAGCAGTTCTTC. This chain connects TRBV30 to TRBJ2-1, with 10 bases that match TRBD1. Unmatched junction bases numbered 8, after V lost 3 bases and J lost 6 bases. This CDR3 spans 15 amino acids. Germline CDR1 reads GTSNPN; CDR2 reads SVGIG (reference sequence).